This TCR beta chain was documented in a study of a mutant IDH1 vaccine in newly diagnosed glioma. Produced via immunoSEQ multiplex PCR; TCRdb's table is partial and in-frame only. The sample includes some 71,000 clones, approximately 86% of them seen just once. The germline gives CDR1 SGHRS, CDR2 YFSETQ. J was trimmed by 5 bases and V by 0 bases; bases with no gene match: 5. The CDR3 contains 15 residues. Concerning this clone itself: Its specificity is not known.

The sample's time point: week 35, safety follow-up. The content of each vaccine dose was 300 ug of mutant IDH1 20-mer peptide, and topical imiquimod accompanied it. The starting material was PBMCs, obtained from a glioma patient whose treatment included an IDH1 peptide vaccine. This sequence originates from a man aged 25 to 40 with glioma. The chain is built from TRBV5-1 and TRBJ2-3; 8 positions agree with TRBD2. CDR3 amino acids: CASSLAGGAGDTQYF. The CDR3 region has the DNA TGCGCCAGCAGCTTGGCCGGGGGGGCCGGAGATACGCAGTATTTT. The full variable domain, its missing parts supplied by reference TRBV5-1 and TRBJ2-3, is KAGVTQTPRYLIKTRGQQVTLSCSPISGHRSVSWYQQTPGQGLQFLFEYFSETQRNKGNFPGRFSGRQFSNSRSEMNVSTLELGDSALYLCASSLAGGAGDTQYFGPGTRLTVL.